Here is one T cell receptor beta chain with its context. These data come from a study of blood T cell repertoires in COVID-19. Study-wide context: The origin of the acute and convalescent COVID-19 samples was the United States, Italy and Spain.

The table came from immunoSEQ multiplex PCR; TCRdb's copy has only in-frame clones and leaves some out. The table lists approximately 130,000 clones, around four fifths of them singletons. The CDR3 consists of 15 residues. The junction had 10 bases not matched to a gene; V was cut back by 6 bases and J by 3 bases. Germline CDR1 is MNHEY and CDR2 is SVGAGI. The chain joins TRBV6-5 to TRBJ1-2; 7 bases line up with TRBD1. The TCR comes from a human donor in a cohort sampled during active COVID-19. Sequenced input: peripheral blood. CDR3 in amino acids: CASRQYAGTDYGYTF. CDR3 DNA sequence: TGTGCCAGCAGGCAGTACGCCGGGACAGACTATGGCTACACCTTC.